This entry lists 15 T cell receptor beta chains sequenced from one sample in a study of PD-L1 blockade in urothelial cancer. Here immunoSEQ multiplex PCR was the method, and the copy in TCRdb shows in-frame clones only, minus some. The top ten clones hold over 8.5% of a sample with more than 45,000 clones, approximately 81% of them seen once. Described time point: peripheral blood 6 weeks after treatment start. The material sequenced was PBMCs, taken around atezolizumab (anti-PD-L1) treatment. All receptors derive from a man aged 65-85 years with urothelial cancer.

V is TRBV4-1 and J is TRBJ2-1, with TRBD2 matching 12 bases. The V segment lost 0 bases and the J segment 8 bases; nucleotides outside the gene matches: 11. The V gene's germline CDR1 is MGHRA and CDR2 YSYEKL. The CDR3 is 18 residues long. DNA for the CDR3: TGCGCCAGCAGCCAAGATGGCCTAGCGGGAGGGTATGGGGATGAGCAGTTCTTC. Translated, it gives CASSQDGLAGGYGDEQFF.

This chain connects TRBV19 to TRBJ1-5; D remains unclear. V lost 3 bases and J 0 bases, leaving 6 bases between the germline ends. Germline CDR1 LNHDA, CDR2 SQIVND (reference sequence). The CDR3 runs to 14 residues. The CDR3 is CASSIGASNQPQHF. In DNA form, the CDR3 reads TGTGCCAGTAGTATCGGAGCTAGCAATCAGCCCCAGCATTTT.

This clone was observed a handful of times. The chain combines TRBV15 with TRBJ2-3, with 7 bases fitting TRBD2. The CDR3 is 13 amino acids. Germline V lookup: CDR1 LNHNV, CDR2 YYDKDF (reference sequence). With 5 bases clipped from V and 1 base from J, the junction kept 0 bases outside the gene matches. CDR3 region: CATSLAGTDTQYF. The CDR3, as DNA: TGTGCCACCAGCCTAGCGGGCACAGATACGCAGTATTTT.

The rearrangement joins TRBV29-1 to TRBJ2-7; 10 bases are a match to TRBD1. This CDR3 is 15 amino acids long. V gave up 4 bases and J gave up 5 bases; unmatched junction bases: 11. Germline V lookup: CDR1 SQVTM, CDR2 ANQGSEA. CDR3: CSVASGDRGGNEQYF. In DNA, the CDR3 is TGCAGCGTTGCCTCCGGGGACAGGGGAGGCAACGAGCAGTACTTC.

CDR3 coding DNA: TGTGCCAGTAGTACTAGCGGGAGTACGGATGAGCAGTTCTTC. It encodes CASSTSGSTDEQFF. The chain employs TRBV19 and TRBJ2-1; 10 bases line up with TRBD2. The CDR3 consists of 14 residues. The junction had 5 bases not matched to a gene; V was cut back by 4 bases and J by 8 bases. CDR1 and CDR2 from the germline V gene are LNHDA and SQIVND (reference sequence).

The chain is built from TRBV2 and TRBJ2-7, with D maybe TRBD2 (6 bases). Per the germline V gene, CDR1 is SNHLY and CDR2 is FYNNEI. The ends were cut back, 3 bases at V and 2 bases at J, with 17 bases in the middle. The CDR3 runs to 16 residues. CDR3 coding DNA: TGTGCCAGCAGTGACGAATTGGCGGGATTTGCCTACGAGCAGTACTTC. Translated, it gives CASSDELAGFAYEQYF.

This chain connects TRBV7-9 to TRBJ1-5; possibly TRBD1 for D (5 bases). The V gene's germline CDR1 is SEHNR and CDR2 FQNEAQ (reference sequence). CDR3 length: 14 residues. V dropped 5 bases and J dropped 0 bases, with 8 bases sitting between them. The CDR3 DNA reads TGTGCCAGCAGCAAACAGGATAGCAATCAGCCCCAGCATTTT. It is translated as CASSKQDSNQPQHF.

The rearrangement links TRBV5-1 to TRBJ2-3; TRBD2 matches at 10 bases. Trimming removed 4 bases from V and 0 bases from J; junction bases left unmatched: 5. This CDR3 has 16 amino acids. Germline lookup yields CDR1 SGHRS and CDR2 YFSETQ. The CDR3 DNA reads TGCGCCAGCAGCCCCGGGACTAGCGACAGCACAGATACGCAGTATTTT. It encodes CASSPGTSDSTDTQYF.

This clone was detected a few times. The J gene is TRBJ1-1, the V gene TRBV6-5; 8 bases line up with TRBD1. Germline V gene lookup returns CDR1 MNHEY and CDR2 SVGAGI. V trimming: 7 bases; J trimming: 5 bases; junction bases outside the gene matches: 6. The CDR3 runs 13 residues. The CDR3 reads CASTSRGRTEAFF. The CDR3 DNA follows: TGTGCCAGCACTTCCAGGGGGCGTACTGAAGCTTTCTTT.

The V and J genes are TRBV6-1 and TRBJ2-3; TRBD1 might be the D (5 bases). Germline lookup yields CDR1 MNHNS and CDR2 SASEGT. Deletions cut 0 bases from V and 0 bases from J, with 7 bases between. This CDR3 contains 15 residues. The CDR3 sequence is CASSEAGDSTDTQYF. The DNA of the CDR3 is TGTGCCAGCAGTGAAGCAGGGGATAGCACAGATACGCAGTATTTT.

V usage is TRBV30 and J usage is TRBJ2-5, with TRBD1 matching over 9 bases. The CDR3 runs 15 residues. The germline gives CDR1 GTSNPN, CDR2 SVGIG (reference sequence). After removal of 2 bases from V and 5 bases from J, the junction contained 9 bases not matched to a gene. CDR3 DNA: TGTGCCTGGAGTACCCTGGCCGGGACAGGGGAGACCCAGTACTTC. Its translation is CAWSTLAGTGETQYF.

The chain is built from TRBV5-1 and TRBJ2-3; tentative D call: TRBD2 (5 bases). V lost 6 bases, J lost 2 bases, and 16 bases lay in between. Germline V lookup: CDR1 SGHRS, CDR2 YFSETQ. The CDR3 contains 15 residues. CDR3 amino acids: CASKVAGTYTDTQYF. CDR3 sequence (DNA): TGCGCCAGCAAGGTCGCGGGTACCTACACAGATACGCAGTATTTT.

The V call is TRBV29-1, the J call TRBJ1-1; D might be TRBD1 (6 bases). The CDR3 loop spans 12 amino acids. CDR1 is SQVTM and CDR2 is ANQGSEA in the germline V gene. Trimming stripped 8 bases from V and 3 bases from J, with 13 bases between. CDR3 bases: TGCAGCTCTGGGGGCCGGGACACTGAAGCTTTCTTT. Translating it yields CSSGGRDTEAFF.

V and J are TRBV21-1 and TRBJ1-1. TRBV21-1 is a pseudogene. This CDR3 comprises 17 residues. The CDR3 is CASSKERLQAGDTEAFF. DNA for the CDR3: TGTGCCAGCAGCAAGGAACGACTCCAGGCCGGGGACACTGAAGCTTTCTTT.

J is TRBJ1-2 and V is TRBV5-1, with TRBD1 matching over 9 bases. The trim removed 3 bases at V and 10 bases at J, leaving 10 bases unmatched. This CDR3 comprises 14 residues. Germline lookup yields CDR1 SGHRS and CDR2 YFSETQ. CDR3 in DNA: TGCGCCAGCAGCTCCCTTCTCGGGGACAGGGACTACACCTTC. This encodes CASSSLLGDRDYTF.